This entry concerns a single T cell receptor beta chain. Its specificity is not known. TCRdb called the 5' RACE reads again in MiXCR, with one record for every CDR3 protein. The table includes 150,000 to 200,000 distinct CDR3 sequences, roughly 18% detected once. From germline, CDR1 is SQVTM and CDR2 ANQGSEA. V lost 3 bases and J 4 bases, leaving 13 bases between the germline ends. This CDR3 has 13 residues. The source of the sample is a study of CD8 T cells in ankylosing spondylitis. Findings and limits, study-wide: The clones that were linked to disease were reported to be significantly enriched in matched synovial fluid samples from ankylosing spondylitis patients.

The clonotype was recovered from a male donor aged 5-29 years with ankylosing spondylitis or in good health (not recorded which). The specimen was blood, either unsorted or a sorted T cell fraction (not recorded which). The rearrangement links TRBV29-1 to TRBJ2-7; maybe TRBD1 (6 bases). The CDR3 here is CSVDYNRVYEQYV. CDR3 sequence (DNA): TGCAGCGTTGATTATAACAGGGTTTACGAGCAGTACGTC.